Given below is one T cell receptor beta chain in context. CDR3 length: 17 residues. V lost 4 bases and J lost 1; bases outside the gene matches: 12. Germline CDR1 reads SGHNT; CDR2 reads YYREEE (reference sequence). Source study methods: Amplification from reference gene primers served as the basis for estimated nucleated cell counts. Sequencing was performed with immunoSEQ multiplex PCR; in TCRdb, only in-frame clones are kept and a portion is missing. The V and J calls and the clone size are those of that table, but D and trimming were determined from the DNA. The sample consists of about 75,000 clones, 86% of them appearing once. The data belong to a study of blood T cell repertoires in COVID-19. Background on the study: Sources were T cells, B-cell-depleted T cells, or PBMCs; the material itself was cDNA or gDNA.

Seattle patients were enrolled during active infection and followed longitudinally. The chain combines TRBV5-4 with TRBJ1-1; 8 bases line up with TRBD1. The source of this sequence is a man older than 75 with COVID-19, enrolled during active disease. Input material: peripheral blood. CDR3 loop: CASSPRTGRVGNTEAFF. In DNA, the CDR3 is TGTGCCAGCAGCCCTAGGACAGGGAGGGTCGGGAACACTGAAGCTTTCTTT. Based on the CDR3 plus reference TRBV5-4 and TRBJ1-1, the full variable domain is ETGVTQSPTHLIKTRGQQVTLRCSSQSGHNTVSWYQQALGQGPQFIFQYYREEENGRGNFPPRFSGLQFPNYSSELNVNALELDDSALYLCASSPRTGRVGNTEAFFGQGTRLTVV.